Below are 30 T cell receptor beta chains sequenced from a single sample in a study of T cell changes during pregnancy in multiple sclerosis. Assay used: immunoSEQ multiplex PCR; TCRdb lists only in-frame clones, some missing. The sample lists 50,000 to 65,000 clones, 90% occurring once. The sequenced sample was peripheral blood, obtained in the first trimester of pregnancy. These receptor sequences come from a female donor in good health, enrolled as a control in a pregnancy study.

This sequence joins TRBV6-1 and TRBJ1-5, with TRBD1 matching 7 bases. The germline V gene encodes CDR1 MNHNS and CDR2 SASEGT. V trimming: 7 bases; J trimming: 4 bases; junction bases outside the gene matches: 7. CDR3 length equals 14 residues. CDR3 nucleotides: TGTGCCAGCACGGTGGCAGGGGGAAATCAGCCCCAGCATTTT. It yields the protein CASTVAGGNQPQHF.

The chain carries TRBV6-5 and TRBJ1-2, with 10 bases that match TRBD1. This CDR3 has 15 residues. The germline gives CDR1 MNHEY, CDR2 SVGAGI. V was pared by 1 base and J by 8 bases, with 7 bases of the junction left unmatched. The CDR3 DNA sequence: TGTGCCAGCAGTTACTTTGGGACAGGGGTGCAAGGCTACACCTTC. Amino acid sequence: CASSYFGTGVQGYTF.

This sequence joins TRBV15 and TRBJ2-3; D is undetermined. This CDR3 region has 13 residues. Germline assignment: CDR1 LNHNV and CDR2 YYDKDF (reference sequence). V shed 1 base and J shed 7 bases, with 9 bases lying between them. The CDR3 here is CATSRGLTYTQYF. The CDR3 nucleotides read TGTGCCACCAGCAGAGGCCTGACTTATACGCAGTATTTT.

The chain carries TRBV7-9 and TRBJ2-1; the D gene is possibly TRBD2 (6 bases). The V end was cut by 1 base, the J end by 4 bases, with 14 bases between. Germline V gives CDR1 SEHNR, CDR2 FQNEAQ (reference sequence). CDR3 length: 16 amino acids. The CDR3 coding sequence is TGTGCCAGCAGCTTAGTGTTTGGGACTTCTTACAATGAGCAGTTCTTC. This translates into CASSLVFGTSYNEQFF.

The V call is TRBV4-1, the J call TRBJ2-6; D gene ambiguous. Germline-derived CDR1 and CDR2 are MGHRA and YSYEKL. The CDR3 is 15 amino acids. V lost 3 bases, J lost 0 bases, and 6 bases lay in between. The CDR3 DNA sequence: TGCGCCAGCAGCCAGAGTTTCTCTGGGGCCAACGTCCTGACTTTC. It specifies CASSQSFSGANVLTF.

CDR3: CASSVSSGGAETQYF. For the CDR3, the DNA is TGTGCCAGCAGCGTATCCAGCGGGGGTGCAGAGACCCAGTACTTC. The chain recombines TRBV9 with TRBJ2-5; 8 nucleotides match TRBD2. The CDR3 extends over 15 amino acids. Germline lookup yields CDR1 SGDLS and CDR2 YYNGEE. V was clipped by 1 base and J by 4 bases; unmatched bases: 6. Using reference TRBV9 and TRBJ2-5 for the parts outside the CDR3, the full variable domain is DSGVTQTPKHLITATGQRVTLRCSPRSGDLSVYWYQQSLDQGLQFLIQYYNGEERAKGNILERFSAQQFPDLHSELNLSSLELGDSALYFCASSVSSGGAETQYFGPGTRLLVL.

This chain links TRBV5-5 with TRBJ1-5, with D perhaps TRBD1 (5 bases). This CDR3 contains 14 residues. V shed 0 bases and J shed 8 bases, with 12 bases lying between them. Looked up from germline, CDR1 is SGHKS and CDR2 is YYEKEE (reference sequence). The CDR3 region is CASSLGVGGEPQHF. The CDR3 nucleotides read TGTGCCAGCAGCTTGGGAGTAGGAGGGGAGCCCCAGCATTTT.

The chain combines TRBV10-2 with TRBJ2-7; 7 positions match TRBD2. This CDR3 is 14 amino acids long. The germline gives CDR1 WSHSY, CDR2 SAAADI. The ends lost 7 bases at V and 5 bases at J; junction bases unmatched: 11. CDR3 DNA: TGCGCCAGCACATTGGGGTGGCGGGAGAACGAGCAGTACTTC. Protein sequence: CASTLGWRENEQYF.

V and J are TRBV5-6 and TRBJ2-1; 11 nucleotides agree with TRBD2. The CDR3 length is 16 residues. V trimming: 4 bases; J trimming: 5 bases; junction bases outside the gene matches: 8. Per the germline V gene, CDR1 is SGHDT and CDR2 is YYEEEE. CDR3 nucleotides: TGTGCCAGCAGCCCACTAGCGGGAGCTACCCACAATGAGCAGTTCTTC. It specifies CASSPLAGATHNEQFF.

The chain combines TRBV25-1 with TRBJ1-2; possibly TRBD1 for D (5 bases). CDR1 is MGHDK and CDR2 is SYGVNS in the germline V gene. The CDR3 covers 13 residues. The germline V and J ends were trimmed by 2 bases and 6 bases, with 10 bases remaining between them. The CDR3 loop is CASSERAGHGYTF. CDR3 coding DNA: TGTGCCAGCAGTGAAAGGGCAGGGCATGGCTACACCTTC.

This clone was counted a single time. The V and J genes are TRBV12-5 and TRBJ2-7; D might be TRBD1 (6 bases). V was shortened by 1 base and J by 3 bases, with 19 bases between the two germline ends. Germline V CDR1 and CDR2: LGHNT, FRNRAP. The CDR3 has 17 residues. In DNA form, the CDR3 reads TGTGCTAGTGGTTTGGCCTCTTGGGGTGGGGGCTACTACGAGCAGTACTTC. This translates into CASGLASWGGGYYEQYF.

V gene TRBV20-1 combines with J gene TRBJ1-1; D unresolved. From germline, CDR1 is DFQATT and CDR2 SNEGSKA (reference sequence). Trimming left V 6 bases short and J 1 base short, with 6 bases between. The CDR3 is 11 residues long. The CDR3 sequence is CSAGENTEAFF. The DNA for the CDR3 is TGCAGTGCGGGAGAGAACACTGAAGCTTTCTTT.

The V and J genes are TRBV10-3 and TRBJ1-6, with unresolved D. This CDR3 spans 15 amino acids. Looked up from germline, CDR1 is ENHRY and CDR2 is SYGVKD. V was clipped by 3 bases and J by 6 bases, with 12 bases between them. The CDR3, as DNA: TGTGCCATCAGTGATGCCGAGGATTCTAATTCACCCCTCCACTTT. It encodes CAISDAEDSNSPLHF.

J is TRBJ2-7 and V is TRBV6-6; 7 bases agree with TRBD2. The CDR3 spans 16 residues. CDR1 is MNHNY and CDR2 is SVGAGI in the germline V gene (reference sequence). V lost 6 bases, J lost 11 bases, and 22 bases stayed unmatched. This CDR3 reads CASSPGGGGRHRGEYF. The DNA of the CDR3 is TGTGCCAGCAGCCCGGGTGGCGGCGGGAGACATCGCGGGGAGTACTTC.

The chain carries TRBV5-1 and TRBJ2-1, with D hard to call. Trimming left V 0 bases short and J 5 bases short, with 12 bases between. This CDR3 contains 15 residues. CDR1 SGHRS and CDR2 YFSETQ come from the germline V gene. DNA of the CDR3: TGCGCCAGCAGCTTGGCCTTACACCCCGACAATGAGCAGTTCTTC. It specifies CASSLALHPDNEQFF.

This clone was seen a single time. This chain joins TRBV7-8 and TRBJ2-5; 8 positions agree with TRBD2. The J segment lost 2 bases and the V segment lost 2 bases, leaving 7 bases of the junction unmatched. CDR3 length: 16 residues. Germline CDR1 and CDR2: SGHVS and FQNEAQ. The CDR3 reads CASSLIKRGRQETQYF. Here the CDR3 DNA reads TGTGCCAGCAGCTTAATAAAGCGGGGGCGGCAAGAGACCCAGTACTTC.

This sequence joins TRBV28 and TRBJ2-2; no clear D gene. From germline, CDR1 is MDHEN and CDR2 SYDVKM. The ends were cut back, 2 bases at V and 4 bases at J, with 5 bases in the middle. This CDR3 region has 13 residues. The CDR3 nucleotides read TGTGCCAGCAGTTTACTGAGCACCGGGGAGCTGTTTTTT. Amino acid sequence: CASSLLSTGELFF.

The rearrangement links TRBV12-5 to TRBJ2-1; TRBD2 matches 13 bases. Germline V gene data show CDR1 as LGHNT and CDR2 as FRNRAP. This CDR3 is 19 amino acids long. With V trimmed by 2 bases and J by 7 bases, 14 bases remained unmatched. The CDR3 sequence is CASGLSLRGLAGHRNEQFF. The CDR3 bases are TGTGCTAGTGGTTTGAGTCTACGGGGACTAGCGGGGCACAGGAATGAGCAGTTCTTC.

V and J are TRBV4-1 and TRBJ2-7; 9 bases match TRBD1. V was pared by 4 bases and J by 1 base, with 5 bases of the junction left unmatched. CDR1 MGHRA and CDR2 YSYEKL come from the germline V gene. The CDR3 contains 15 residues. CDR3 DNA: TGCGCCAGCAGCCCCGGGACAGGGTCGTCCTACGAGCAGTACTTC. It translates to CASSPGTGSSYEQYF.

The chain is built from TRBV5-6 and TRBJ2-1, with a weak D call TRBD1 (6 bases). The CDR3 consists of 14 residues. Trimming pared 1 base from V and 6 bases from J, leaving 11 bases between. CDR1 and CDR2 from the germline V gene are SGHDT and YYEEEE. The CDR3 here is CASSLKGGANEQFF. The CDR3 bases are TGTGCCAGCAGCTTGAAAGGGGGAGCCAATGAGCAGTTCTTC.

The chain combines TRBV6-5 with TRBJ1-1; D remains ambiguous. Germline V gene lookup returns CDR1 MNHEY and CDR2 SVGAGI. V was shortened by 6 bases and J by 4 bases, with 18 bases between the two germline ends. This CDR3 spans 15 amino acids. DNA of the CDR3: TGTGCCAGCAGATCCCGTGCAAAAGCGAGCACTGAAGCTTTCTTT. Its translation is CASRSRAKASTEAFF.

V is TRBV7-6 and J is TRBJ2-7; a weak D match, TRBD2 (5 bases). The CDR3 has 14 amino acids. V shed 5 bases and J shed 0 bases, with 11 bases lying between them. Germline V gives CDR1 SGHVS, CDR2 FNYEAQ. DNA of the CDR3: TGTGCCAGCAGCCCTACGGAGGACTCCTACGAGCAGTACTTC. Residues: CASSPTEDSYEQYF. Drawing the rest from reference TRBV7-6 and TRBJ2-7, the complete variable domain is GAGVSQSPRYKVTKRGQDVALRCDPISGHVSLYWYRQALGQGPEFLTYFNYEAQQDKSGLPNDRFSAERPEGSISTLTIQRTEQRDSAMYRCASSPTEDSYEQYFGPGTRLTVT.

The table lists this clone with a count of one. The chain joins TRBV11-1 to TRBJ2-1, with TRBD2 matching 9 bases. Germline values: CDR1 SGHAT, CDR2 FQDESV (reference sequence). After removal of 0 bases from V and 6 bases from J, the junction contained 9 bases not matched to a gene. This CDR3 spans 17 amino acids. Here the CDR3 DNA reads TGTGCCAGCAGCTTAGCGCCCATATCTAGCGGGACCAATGAGCAGTTCTTC. Translating gives CASSLAPISSGTNEQFF.

V usage is TRBV4-2 and J usage is TRBJ2-4, with D maybe TRBD1 (6 bases). Deletions cut 0 bases from V and 8 bases from J, with 14 bases between. This CDR3 has 15 residues. Germline values: CDR1 LGHNA, CDR2 YNFKEQ. CDR3 residues: CASSQDRGDIDIQYF. Here the CDR3 DNA reads TGTGCCAGCAGCCAAGACAGGGGTGATATAGACATTCAGTACTTC.

This clone came up a few times. This chain links TRBV18 with TRBJ2-3; 9 bases fit TRBD2. This CDR3 has 17 residues. With 5 bases clipped from V and 0 bases from J, the junction kept 9 bases outside the gene matches. From germline, CDR1 is KGHSH and CDR2 LQKENI. The chain's CDR3 is CASSFYHLAGSTDTQYF. The CDR3 DNA follows: TGTGCCAGCTCATTCTACCATCTAGCGGGAAGCACAGATACGCAGTATTTT. The entire variable domain, with the rest obtained from reference TRBV18 and TRBJ2-3, is as follows: NAGVMQNPRHLVRRRGQEARLRCSPMKGHSHVYWYRQLPEEGLKFMVYLQKENIIDESGMPKERFSAEFPKEGPSILRIQQVVRGDSAAYFCASSFYHLAGSTDTQYFGPGTRLTVL.

In DNA form, the CDR3 reads TGCGCCAGCAGCTTGGGGACAGGTAGCTCCTACAATGAGCAGTTCTTC. Encoded protein: CASSLGTGSSYNEQFF. V usage is TRBV5-1 and J usage is TRBJ2-1; TRBD1 matches 7 bases. Germline values: CDR1 SGHRS, CDR2 YFSETQ. V trimming: 0 bases; J trimming: 0 bases; junction bases outside the gene matches: 3. The CDR3 totals 16 residues.

This chain connects TRBV6-5 to TRBJ2-1; 8 bases are shared with TRBD1. The CDR3 is made up of 14 amino acids. V trimming: 6 bases; J trimming: 8 bases; junction bases outside the gene matches: 9. Germline CDR1 reads MNHEY; CDR2 reads SVGAGI. The CDR3 spells CASSQDRERDEQFF. Here the CDR3 DNA reads TGTGCCAGCAGCCAGGACAGGGAGCGGGATGAGCAGTTCTTC.

This clone has just one count. V usage is TRBV11-2 and J usage is TRBJ1-3; D may be TRBD1 (6 bases). Trimming took off 8 bases at V and 2 bases at J, with 16 bases between the two ends. This CDR3 region has 15 residues. Germline lookup yields CDR1 SGHAT and CDR2 FQNNGV. The CDR3: CASGLQGVAGNTIYF. CDR3 DNA: TGTGCCAGCGGATTACAGGGAGTAGCTGGAAACACCATATATTTT.

The rearrangement uses TRBV7-6 and TRBJ1-4, with 7 bases lining up with TRBD1. V shed 3 bases, J shed 0 bases, and the junction held 7 bases outside the gene matches. This CDR3 is 17 amino acids long. Germline V lookup: CDR1 SGHVS, CDR2 FNYEAQ. In nucleotides, the CDR3 is TGTGCCAGCAGCTTCGACGCAGGGGGAACAACTAATGAAAAACTGTTTTTT. This encodes CASSFDAGGTTNEKLFF. Combining the CDR3 with reference TRBV7-6 and TRBJ1-4 gives the whole variable domain GAGVSQSPRYKVTKRGQDVALRCDPISGHVSLYWYRQALGQGPEFLTYFNYEAQQDKSGLPNDRFSAERPEGSISTLTIQRTEQRDSAMYRCASSFDAGGTTNEKLFFGSGTQLSVL.

V usage is TRBV5-8 and J usage is TRBJ2-5, with D possibly matching TRBD1 (6 bases). V lost 3 bases and J 7 bases, leaving 25 bases between the germline ends. From germline, CDR1 is SGHTS and CDR2 YDEGEE. The CDR3 runs 17 residues. In DNA form, the CDR3 reads TGTGCCAGCAGCTCAATGGGGGCCTCACTCATTAGGGGGACCCAGTACTTC. Amino acids: CASSSMGASLIRGTQYF.